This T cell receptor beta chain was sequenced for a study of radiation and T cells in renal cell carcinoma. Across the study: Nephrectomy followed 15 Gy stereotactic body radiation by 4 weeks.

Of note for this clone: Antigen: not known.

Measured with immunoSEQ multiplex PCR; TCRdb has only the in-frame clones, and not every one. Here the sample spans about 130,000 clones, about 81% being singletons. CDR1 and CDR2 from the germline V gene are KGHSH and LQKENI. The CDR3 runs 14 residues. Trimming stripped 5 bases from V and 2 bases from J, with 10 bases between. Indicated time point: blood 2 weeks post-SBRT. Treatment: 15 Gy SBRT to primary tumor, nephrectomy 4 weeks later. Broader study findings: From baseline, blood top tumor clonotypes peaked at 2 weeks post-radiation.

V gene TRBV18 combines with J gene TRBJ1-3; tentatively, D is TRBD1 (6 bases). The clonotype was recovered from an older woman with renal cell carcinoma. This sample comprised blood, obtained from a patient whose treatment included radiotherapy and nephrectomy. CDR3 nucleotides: TGTGCCAGCTCAATACAGGGCCCTGGAAACACCATATATTTT. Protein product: CASSIQGPGNTIYF.